These 30 T cell receptor beta chains came from one sample sequenced in a study of cytomegalovirus exposure and HLA in healthy donors. PCR amplification relied on 60 Vbeta primers (plus 13 Jbeta primers). Generated by immunoSEQ multiplex PCR, the TCRdb table keeps only in-frame clones and is missing some. The table shows about 130,000 clones, with roughly 80% occurring only once. Sample: PBMCs. The receptors originated from a man aged 25 to 40 in good health and CMV-seronegative.

V usage is TRBV5-4 and J usage is TRBJ2-5, with 7 nucleotides matching TRBD1. Germline V gene lookup returns CDR1 SGHNT and CDR2 YYREEE (reference sequence). This CDR3 comprises 14 residues. V was clipped by 5 bases and J by 5 bases; unmatched bases: 9. CDR3: CASSSPTGVETQYF. In DNA form, the CDR3 reads TGTGCCAGCAGTTCACCAACAGGGGTCGAGACCCAGTACTTC.

This chain uses TRBV21-1 with TRBJ1-1; no DNA check was done on the table's D call, TRBD1. TRBV21-1 is noted as a pseudogene. There are 14 residues in the CDR3. The CDR3, as DNA: TGTGCCAGCAGCAGCAACAGGGGAAACACTGAAGCTTTCTTT. Its translation: CASSSNRGNTEAFF.

The chain couples TRBV9 to TRBJ2-7, with 8 bases lining up with TRBD1. Germline assignment: CDR1 SGDLS and CDR2 YYNGEE. The V gene end was trimmed by 2 bases and the J gene end by 2 bases; junction bases not matched to a gene: 3. The CDR3 totals 14 residues. The CDR3 protein is CASSVSTGAYEQYF. The DNA for the CDR3 is TGTGCCAGCAGCGTTTCGACAGGGGCCTACGAGCAGTACTTC.

The chain joins TRBV9 to TRBJ2-5, with D uncertain. The V and J ends lost 2 bases and 1 base respectively, with 9 bases between them. This CDR3 spans 14 amino acids. Germline values: CDR1 SGDLS, CDR2 YYNGEE. The CDR3 DNA follows: TGTGCCAGCAGCGTCGGGTATTCCCAAGAGACCCAGTACTTC. This gives the protein CASSVGYSQETQYF.

This chain links TRBV5-1 with TRBJ1-2, with a tentative D call TRBD1 (5 bases). Germline CDR1 is SGHRS and CDR2 is YFSETQ. Trimming shortened V by 0 bases and J by 1 base, and 7 bases separated the two germline ends. The CDR3 totals 14 residues. In DNA form, the CDR3 reads TGCGCCAGCAGCTTGGTGGGGGGTAACTATGGCTACACCTTC. This codes for CASSLVGGNYGYTF. Together with reference TRBV5-1 and TRBJ1-2, the CDR3 gives the full variable domain: KAGVTQTPRYLIKTRGQQVTLSCSPISGHRSVSWYQQTPGQGLQFLFEYFSETQRNKGNFPGRFSGRQFSNSRSEMNVSTLELGDSALYLCASSLVGGNYGYTFGSGTRLTVV.

This clone was observed a single time. The chain carries TRBV2 and TRBJ2-6; perhaps TRBD2 as D (6 bases). In germline, CDR1 is SNHLY, CDR2 FYNNEI. V dropped 8 bases and J dropped 1 base, with 18 bases sitting between them. CDR3 length equals 17 residues. The CDR3 loop reads CASVGTRRVSGANVLTF. The CDR3 region has the DNA TGTGCCAGCGTTGGGACTCGCAGGGTTTCTGGGGCCAACGTCCTGACTTTC.

The CDR3 DNA is TGTGCCAGCCTACAGGCCCCAGCTAACTATGGCTACACCTTC. Its translation is CASLQAPANYGYTF. The chain has TRBV2 and TRBJ1-2; a weak D match, TRBD1 (5 bases). The CDR3 spans 14 residues. Germline CDR1 SNHLY, CDR2 FYNNEI. V lost 8 bases and J 0 bases, leaving 13 bases between the germline ends.

The chain combines TRBV7-8 with TRBJ2-2; tentative D call: TRBD1 (6 bases). The CDR3 sequence is 15 residues long. CDR1 SGHVS and CDR2 FQNEAQ come from the germline V gene. V was clipped by 5 bases and J by 0 bases, with 10 bases between them. The CDR3 region is CASSTRQANTGELFF. In nucleotides, the CDR3 is TGTGCCAGCAGCACAAGACAGGCGAACACCGGGGAGCTGTTTTTT.

This chain links TRBV10-2 with TRBJ1-5; the match to TRBD1 covers 10 bases. Germline V lookup: CDR1 WSHSY, CDR2 SAAADI. The junction had 6 bases not matched to a gene; V was cut back by 5 bases and J by 2 bases. CDR3 length equals 16 residues. CDR3 DNA sequence: TGCGCCAGCAGTCCTAGGACAGGGGGTGGCAATCAGCCCCAGCATTTT. Its translation: CASSPRTGGGNQPQHF.

This sequence joins TRBV28 and TRBJ1-2, with 9 positions matching TRBD1. This CDR3 has 14 amino acids. Germline lookup yields CDR1 MDHEN and CDR2 SYDVKM. V dropped 1 base and J dropped 6; count of bases not matched to a gene: 3. The CDR3 sequence: CASSLFDRGNGYTF. CDR3 nucleotides: TGTGCCAGCAGTTTATTCGACAGGGGGAATGGCTACACCTTC.

V gene TRBV30 combines with J gene TRBJ2-1, with D perhaps matching TRBD1 (5 bases). Per the germline V gene, CDR1 is GTSNPN and CDR2 is SVGIG (reference sequence). The V end was cut by 5 bases, the J end by 2 bases, with 10 bases between. This CDR3 spans 13 amino acids. CDR3 nucleotide sequence: TGTGCCTGGGAGAAGGGGACCTACAATGAGCAGTTCTTC. It yields the protein CAWEKGTYNEQFF. The entire variable domain, with the rest obtained from reference TRBV30 and TRBJ2-1, is as follows: SQTIHQWPATLVQPVGSPLSLECTVEGTSNPNLYWYRQAAGRGLQLLFYSVGIGQISSEVPQNLSASRPQDRQFILSSKKLLLSDSGFYLCAWEKGTYNEQFFGPGTRLTVL.

The chain has TRBV11-3 and TRBJ2-3, with D maybe TRBD2 (5 bases). The CDR3 length is 13 residues. CDR1 SGHNT and CDR2 YENEEA come from the germline V gene. V was pared by 4 bases and J by 4 bases, with 9 bases between. The CDR3: CASSSGVSDTQYF. The CDR3 bases are TGTGCCAGCAGCTCCGGGGTGTCAGATACGCAGTATTTT.

The chain is built from TRBV27 and TRBJ2-4; 8 positions agree with TRBD1. Germline V gives CDR1 MNHEY, CDR2 SMNVEV (reference sequence). The CDR3 runs 18 residues. The trim removed 8 bases at V and 0 bases at J, leaving 15 bases unmatched. The DNA of the CDR3 is TGTGCCAGCGTTCGAGCCCGACAGGGGAGGTCAGCCAAAAACATTCAGTACTTC. Amino acids: CASVRARQGRSAKNIQYF.

The V and J genes are TRBV4-2 and TRBJ1-2; the D gene is possibly TRBD1 (6 bases). The length of the CDR3 is 13 residues. CDR1 is LGHNA and CDR2 is YNFKEQ in the germline V gene. Trimming pared 0 bases from V and 6 bases from J, leaving 8 bases between. Here the CDR3 reads CASSQDWGHGYTF. The CDR3 nucleotides are TGTGCCAGCAGCCAAGATTGGGGGCATGGCTACACCTTC.

V gene TRBV7-8 combines with J gene TRBJ2-7; 12 bases are shared with TRBD2. This CDR3 has 15 residues. The trim removed 5 bases at V and 4 bases at J, leaving 6 bases unmatched. Germline V gene sequence: CDR1 SGHVS, CDR2 FQNEAQ. The CDR3 DNA is TGTGCCAGCAGCCAATGGACTAGCGGGACATACGAGCAGTACTTC. Amino acid sequence: CASSQWTSGTYEQYF.

This clone was seen only once. The chain links TRBV5-4 to TRBJ2-2; 7 bases match TRBD1. J lost 6 bases, V lost 4 bases, and 9 bases had no gene match. CDR3 length equals 15 residues. Per the germline V gene, CDR1 is SGHNT and CDR2 is YYREEE (reference sequence). The CDR3 DNA reads TGTGCCAGCAGCCCGACGACAGGGTTTTCCGGGGAGCTGTTTTTT. It yields the protein CASSPTTGFSGELFF.

The chain combines TRBV28 with TRBJ2-1; possible D gene TRBD2, 5 bases. The CDR3 runs 16 residues. Trimming left V 6 bases short and J 2 bases short, with 17 bases between. CDR1 is MDHEN and CDR2 is SYDVKM in the germline V gene. The CDR3 sequence is CASSDLRGLAYNEQFF. CDR3 coding DNA: TGTGCCAGCAGCGATCTACGTGGACTGGCCTACAATGAGCAGTTCTTC.

A note on this clone: Other DNA sequences within the sample encode an identical CDR3. The chain is built from TRBV19 and TRBJ2-1; 9 bases line up with TRBD2. The CDR3 length is 15 residues. Germline assignment: CDR1 LNHDA and CDR2 SQIVND (reference sequence). Losses at the gene ends were 4 bases for V and 2 bases for J; bases not matched to a gene: 3. The CDR3 sequence: CASSKAGGPYNEQFF. CDR3 in DNA: TGTGCCAGTAGTAAGGCGGGAGGGCCCTACAATGAGCAGTTCTTC.

This chain connects TRBV5-8 to TRBJ2-7, with 7 bases matching TRBD1. V was pared by 4 bases and J by 7 bases, with 11 bases of the junction left unmatched. The CDR3 has 14 amino acids. Germline CDR1 is SGHTS and CDR2 is YDEGEE. CDR3 nucleotide sequence: TGTGCCAGCAGCCTAGAGCCAGGGGGATATGAGCAGTACTTC. Amino acid sequence: CASSLEPGGYEQYF.

The chain joins TRBV2 to TRBJ2-7; TRBD2 aligns across 8 bases. The ends lost 4 bases at V and 4 bases at J; junction bases unmatched: 6. This CDR3 has 14 residues. From germline, CDR1 is SNHLY and CDR2 FYNNEI. The DNA of the CDR3 is TGTGCCAGCAGTGGGGGTAGCGGGACATACGAGCAGTACTTC. Amino acids: CASSGGSGTYEQYF.

This clone has just a few counts. This chain joins TRBV18 and TRBJ2-3; D possibly corresponds to TRBD1 (5 bases). The CDR3 has 12 residues. Germline assignment: CDR1 KGHSH and CDR2 LQKENI. Trimming removed 5 bases from V and 4 bases from J, with 7 bases in between. Here the CDR3 reads CASSTRADTQYF. The CDR3 DNA reads TGTGCCAGCTCAACCAGGGCAGATACGCAGTATTTT.

This chain links TRBV27 with TRBJ1-1, with a weak D call TRBD1 (6 bases). Germline V gene lookup returns CDR1 MNHEY and CDR2 SMNVEV (reference sequence). This CDR3 comprises 15 residues. Between the trimmed V and J ends, which lost 5 bases and 0 bases, there was a span of 13 bases. CDR3 residues: CASSPRQVLNTEAFF. The CDR3 nucleotides are TGTGCCAGCAGTCCAAGACAGGTTCTGAACACTGAAGCTTTCTTT.

The chain is built from TRBV7-8 and TRBJ2-3, with 7 bases lining up with TRBD2. From germline, CDR1 is SGHVS and CDR2 FQNEAQ. Trimming cost V 5 bases and J 1 base; bases outside gene matches: 6. CDR3 length equals 15 residues. Here the CDR3 DNA reads TGTGCCAGCAGCCTATCCCTAGCGGGCACAGATACGCAGTATTTT. Translated: CASSLSLAGTDTQYF.

The rearrangement joins TRBV28 to TRBJ2-3; 7 bases line up with TRBD1. This CDR3 region has 14 residues. V gave up 8 bases and J gave up 2 bases; unmatched junction bases: 7. The germline V gene has CDR1 MDHEN and CDR2 SYDVKM. This chain's CDR3 is CASGTTGATDTQYF. Here the CDR3 DNA reads TGTGCCAGCGGGACAACAGGGGCCACAGATACGCAGTATTTT.

V is TRBV10-3 and J is TRBJ2-7, with TRBD2 matching over 8 bases. The germline CDR1 and CDR2 sequences are ENHRY and SYGVKD. V trimming: 3 bases; J trimming: 2 bases; junction bases outside the gene matches: 6. The CDR3 runs to 15 residues. CDR3 loop: CAISDSSGNPYEQYF. In DNA, the CDR3 is TGTGCCATCAGTGACAGTAGCGGGAATCCCTACGAGCAGTACTTC.

This clone appeared once. V gene TRBV5-1 combines with J gene TRBJ1-1; 11 bases map to TRBD1. The CDR3 has 15 residues. CDR1 is SGHRS and CDR2 is YFSETQ in the germline V gene. J gave up 5 bases and V 0 bases, and 3 bases lay outside the gene matches. The CDR3 sequence is CASSLVGTGGTEAFF. The CDR3 DNA sequence: TGCGCCAGCAGCTTGGTAGGGACAGGGGGGACTGAAGCTTTCTTT.

This chain connects TRBV18 to TRBJ2-3, with D tentatively TRBD2 (5 bases). Per germline, CDR1 KGHSH and CDR2 LQKENI. Trimming shortened V by 0 bases and J by 0 bases, and 13 bases separated the two germline ends. The CDR3 spans 17 residues. The CDR3 bases are TGTGCCAGCTCACCACCGAATCAGCGGAGAAGCACAGATACGCAGTATTTT. It encodes CASSPPNQRRSTDTQYF.

The V and J genes are TRBV4-2 and TRBJ2-7, with 7 bases fitting TRBD2. J gave up 1 base and V 3 bases, and 0 bases lay outside the gene matches. There are 13 residues in the CDR3. The V gene's germline CDR1 is LGHNA and CDR2 YNFKEQ. The CDR3 DNA reads TGTGCCAGCAGCCAGGGGGGGTCCTACGAGCAGTACTTC. The encoded protein is CASSQGGSYEQYF.

This chain links TRBV6-5 with TRBJ1-5; D is unclear. The CDR3 has 15 amino acids. Germline CDR1 is MNHEY and CDR2 is SVGAGI. The V and J ends lost 0 bases and 0 bases respectively, with 6 bases between them. In DNA form, the CDR3 reads TGTGCCAGCAGTTACTCGGCCGCTAGCAATCAGCCCCAGCATTTT. It translates to CASSYSAASNQPQHF.

The chain has TRBV28 and TRBJ1-5; possible D gene TRBD1, 6 bases. Trimming shortened V by 3 bases and J by 4 bases, and 13 bases separated the two germline ends. CDR3 length: 15 residues. Germline CDR1 MDHEN, CDR2 SYDVKM. The CDR3 region is CASSFGRGPNQPQHF. CDR3 in DNA: TGTGCCAGCAGTTTTGGCAGGGGCCCTAATCAGCCCCAGCATTTT.